Shown below are 3 T cell receptor beta chains from a single sample sequenced in a study of T cells in Graves' hyperthyroidism and ophthalmopathy. Template material for amplifying TCR beta CDR3 regions consisted of RNA transcripts. First-round RT-PCR targeting the TCR CDR3 was performed with the HTBI primer set. TCRdb re-derived calls from the multiplex PCR reads in MiXCR, one entry per CDR3 protein. This sample has roughly 400,000 distinct CDR3 sequences, with around an eighth found just once. The sequenced sample consisted of blood. These receptors all stem from a man aged 45-65 years with Graves' ophthalmopathy.

This chain connects TRBV29-1 to TRBJ2-5, with a weak D call TRBD1 (6 bases). Germline loops: CDR1 SQVTM, CDR2 ANQGSEA. Trimming stripped 5 bases from V and 5 bases from J, with 15 bases between. The CDR3 spans 13 residues. CDR3 DNA: TGCAGCGTTTCCAGGAAGGGGGTCGAGACCCAGTACTTC. Residues: CSVSRKGVETQYF.

This clonotype was recorded at least ten times. The chain links TRBV20-1 to TRBJ1-2; no definite D call. Germline values: CDR1 DFQATT, CDR2 SNEGSKA (reference sequence). V lost 1 base and J lost 4, with 7 bases in between. CDR3 length equals 12 residues. DNA for the CDR3: TGCAGTGCTAGAGCAGCTACCTATGGCTACACCTTC. It translates to CSARAATYGYTF.

The rearrangement uses TRBV7-2 and TRBJ2-7, with 11 bases lining up with TRBD2. Per germline, CDR1 SGHTA and CDR2 FQGNSA. J was trimmed by 4 bases and V by 5 bases; bases with no gene match: 4. There are 14 residues in the CDR3. CDR3: CASSRLAGFYEQYF. The CDR3 bases are TGTGCCAGCAGCCGACTAGCGGGATTTTACGAGCAGTACTTC.